The 13 T cell receptor beta chains below all came from one sample that was sequenced in a study of blood T cell repertoires in COVID-19. Method: immunoSEQ multiplex PCR; TCRdb's copy keeps in-frame clones and lacks some. The profile covers some 150,000 clones, with 75% to 85% appearing a single time and more than 5.5% taken by the ten largest. Sequenced sample: peripheral blood. These receptors originate from a woman aged 50 to 60 in a cohort sampled during active or convalescent COVID-19.

The sample holds one count of this clone. Within the sample, other DNA sequences also encode this same CDR3. The V call is TRBV9, the J call TRBJ1-2; D possibly corresponds to TRBD1 (5 bases). Trimming cost V 2 bases and J 4 bases, with 6 bases left between them. From germline, CDR1 is SGDLS and CDR2 YYNGEE. This CDR3 is 12 amino acids long. The CDR3 reads CASSVDSYGYTF. The DNA for the CDR3 is TGTGCCAGCAGCGTCGACAGCTATGGCTACACCTTC. The full variable domain, rest sourced from reference TRBV9 and TRBJ1-2, is DSGVTQTPKHLITATGQRVTLRCSPRSGDLSVYWYQQSLDQGLQFLIQYYNGEERAKGNILERFSAQQFPDLHSELNLSSLELGDSALYFCASSVDSYGYTFGSGTRLTVV.

This clone was seen a single time. The chain recombines TRBV7-3 with TRBJ2-1, with D perhaps TRBD2 (5 bases). Germline CDR1 SGHTA, CDR2 FQGTGA. The CDR3 is made up of 15 amino acids. Trimming stripped 2 bases from V and 3 bases from J, with 11 bases between. The CDR3 is CASSLLASGYNEQFF. CDR3 bases: TGTGCCAGCAGCTTACTAGCCTCGGGCTACAATGAGCAGTTCTTC.

This sequence joins TRBV3-1 (or the pseudogene TRBV3-2) and TRBJ2-5; TRBD2 aligns across 12 bases. V lost 1 base and J lost 2; bases outside the gene matches: 2. This CDR3 contains 16 residues. The germline gives CDR1 LGHDT, CDR2 YNNKEL (reference sequence). CDR3 sequence (DNA): TGTGCCAGCAGCCAAGCGACTAGCGGGGGACAAGAGACCCAGTACTTC. Translated: CASSQATSGGQETQYF.

The rearrangement uses TRBV5-4 and TRBJ2-1, with TRBD2 matching over 10 bases. Germline V CDR1 and CDR2: SGHNT, YYREEE (reference sequence). The CDR3 consists of 18 residues. V shed 4 bases and J 3 bases; nucleotides not matched to a gene: 13. CDR3 DNA: TGTGCCAGCAGCCCGGGGGCCATAGCGGGGGGCTTCTACAATGAGCAGTTCTTC. It encodes CASSPGAIAGGFYNEQFF.

The rearrangement links TRBV19 to TRBJ2-3, with 7 bases that match TRBD2. The CDR3 has 14 amino acids. Germline V CDR1 and CDR2: LNHDA, SQIVND (reference sequence). V was pared by 5 bases and J by 4 bases, with 6 bases of the junction left unmatched. CDR3 region: CASSPGTNPDTQYF. The CDR3 nucleotides are TGTGCCAGTAGTCCCGGGACTAACCCAGATACGCAGTATTTT.

This clone was seen only a few times. The CDR3 here is CASSDLSSGRAAFF. The CDR3, as DNA: TGTGCCAGCAGCGATCTATCTAGTGGGCGGGCAGCTTTCTTT. The V call is TRBV9, the J call TRBJ1-1; D gene uncertain. Germline V gene lookup returns CDR1 SGDLS and CDR2 YYNGEE. With 3 bases removed from V and 10 bases from J, the gap between germline ends came to 19 bases. This CDR3 is built from 14 residues. The full variable domain, its missing parts supplied by reference TRBV9 and TRBJ1-1, is DSGVTQTPKHLITATGQRVTLRCSPRSGDLSVYWYQQSLDQGLQFLIQYYNGEERAKGNILERFSAQQFPDLHSELNLSSLELGDSALYFCASSDLSSGRAAFFGQGTRLTVV.

The rearrangement joins TRBV19 to TRBJ2-7; D remains unclear. Looked up from germline, CDR1 is LNHDA and CDR2 is SQIVND (reference sequence). The CDR3 has 14 residues. The ends were cut back, 6 bases at V and 1 base at J, with 13 bases in the middle. As DNA, the CDR3 is TGTGCCAGTAGACCGGGTCCAGCTTCCTACGAGCAGTACTTC. Translated: CASRPGPASYEQYF.

J is TRBJ2-3 and V is TRBV11-1; D perhaps matches TRBD2 (5 bases). The CDR3 has 14 residues. The germline gives CDR1 SGHAT, CDR2 FQDESV (reference sequence). Trimming removed 1 base from V and 9 bases from J, with 14 bases in between. CDR3: CASSLEDSSSTQYF. In nucleotides, the CDR3 is TGTGCCAGCAGCTTAGAGGACTCCTCCAGCACGCAGTATTTT.

The rearrangement links TRBV6-2 or TRBV6-3 to TRBJ2-7, with a tentative D call TRBD2 (6 bases). CDR1 is MNHEY and CDR2 is SVGEGT in the germline V gene. This CDR3 spans 15 amino acids. V was cut by 6 bases and J by 4 bases, with 19 bases left in between. CDR3 DNA sequence: TGTGCCAGCAGCTCGGCCTCCGGGAGTACATACGAGCAGTACTTC. Translating gives CASSSASGSTYEQYF.

The genes are TRBV2 and TRBJ2-3; the D gene is possibly TRBD1 (6 bases). V lost 10 bases and J 5 bases, leaving 16 bases between the germline ends. The CDR3 covers 13 residues. Germline CDR1 and CDR2: SNHLY and FYNNEI. Here the CDR3 DNA reads TGTGCCACCACTGTGGGGGCAATAGATACGCAGTATTTT. Its protein is CATTVGAIDTQYF.

The CDR3 coding sequence is TGCGCCAGCAGCCAAGATAAGGGGATGAACACCGGGGAGCTGTTTTTT. This encodes CASSQDKGMNTGELFF. The V call is TRBV4-3, the J call TRBJ2-2; a weak D match, TRBD1 (5 bases). Germline CDR1 reads LGHNA; CDR2 reads YSLEER. This CDR3 region has 16 residues. V lost 0 bases and J lost 1, with 9 bases in between.

This rearrangement joins TRBV19 to TRBJ2-6; no clear D gene. This CDR3 is 15 amino acids long. Trimming removed 7 bases at V and 2 bases at J, with 12 bases between. Germline loops: CDR1 LNHDA, CDR2 SQIVND (reference sequence). The CDR3 sequence is CASNVGSTGANVLTF. CDR3 sequence (DNA): TGTGCCAGTAATGTGGGTAGCACTGGGGCCAACGTCCTGACTTTC.

This chain uses TRBV10-3 with TRBJ2-7; the match to TRBD2 covers 12 bases. V lost 4 bases to trimming and J lost 1 base; unmatched junction nucleotides: 2. Looked up from germline, CDR1 is ENHRY and CDR2 is SYGVKD. The CDR3 consists of 15 residues. The DNA of the CDR3 is TGTGCCATCAGTGGAACTAGCGGGGGGTCCTACGAGCAGTACTTC. Translation: CAISGTSGGSYEQYF.